These 9 T cell receptor beta chains share one sample of origin, sequenced in a study of vaccination effects on CD4 cells after COVID-19. Antigen-specific CD4+ T cell clonotypes were called by their expansion after viral peptide-pool culture in ViraFEST. Following culture for under 12 days, CD4+ T cells were isolated. Recipients of the vaccine had no prior SARS-CoV-2 infection and negative nucleocapsid antibodies. The antigens of these receptors remain unknown. Generated by immunoSEQ multiplex PCR, the TCRdb table keeps only in-frame clones and is missing some. The sample has around 28,000 clones, around 72% seen once. This material consisted of CD4+ T cells from PBMCs cultured with SARS-CoV-2 spike peptides, taken before COVID-19 vaccination. The receptors were sampled from a human donor who received a COVID-19 vaccine.

V gene TRBV6-1 combines with J gene TRBJ2-1, with 9 bases aligning to TRBD1. Trimming cost V 1 base and J 4 bases; bases outside gene matches: 5. Germline CDR1 is MNHNS and CDR2 is SASEGT. CDR3 length: 16 residues. The CDR3 loop is CASSEGAGQGYNEQFF. The CDR3 bases are TGTGCCAGCAGTGAAGGAGCGGGACAGGGTTACAATGAGCAGTTCTTC.

The chain joins TRBV5-1 to TRBJ2-1, with D possibly TRBD2 on 5 matching bases. The CDR3 covers 15 residues. Germline V gene data show CDR1 as SGHRS and CDR2 as YFSETQ. Trimming took 4 bases from V and 3 from J, leaving 14 bases between them. CDR3 amino acids: CASSPGDGDYNEQFF. As DNA, the CDR3 is TGCGCCAGCAGCCCAGGAGACGGGGACTACAATGAGCAGTTCTTC.

This sequence joins TRBV6-5 and TRBJ2-7; 9 bases match TRBD1. The CDR3 runs to 14 residues. Losses at the gene ends were 6 bases for V and 3 bases for J; bases not matched to a gene: 6. Germline V gene lookup returns CDR1 MNHEY and CDR2 SVGAGI. The CDR3 coding sequence is TGTGCCAGCAGGCGCCGGACAGGGGACTACGAGCAGTACTTC. Translation gives CASRRRTGDYEQYF.

This clone showed up many times. The chain recombines TRBV30 with TRBJ1-1; TRBD1 aligns across 11 bases. Trimming cost V 4 bases and J 9 bases; bases outside gene matches: 16. The CDR3 has 16 residues. CDR1 and CDR2 (germline): GTSNPN, SVGIG (reference sequence). The CDR3 here is CAWMTFPGQGVGKAFF. The CDR3 nucleotides read TGTGCCTGGATGACTTTCCCGGGACAGGGGGTGGGAAAAGCTTTCTTT.

The J gene is TRBJ1-2, the V gene TRBV5-1, with a possible D match to TRBD1 (5 bases). Germline loops: CDR1 SGHRS, CDR2 YFSETQ. The V gene lost 3 bases and the J gene lost 4 bases, with 7 bases spanning the gap. The CDR3 has 12 residues. The CDR3: CASSSTVYGYTF. The CDR3 nucleotides are TGCGCCAGCAGCTCGACAGTCTATGGCTACACCTTC.

The chain couples TRBV6-6 to TRBJ2-5; 10 bases fit TRBD2. CDR3 size: 16 residues. CDR1 and CDR2 (germline): MNHNY, SVGAGI (reference sequence). Losses at the gene ends were 5 bases for V and 5 bases for J; bases not matched to a gene: 11. CDR3 sequence: CASSGPGSGRGETQYF. The CDR3 DNA follows: TGTGCCAGCAGTGGGCCCGGGAGCGGGAGGGGGGAGACCCAGTACTTC.

The chain links TRBV24-1 to TRBJ2-7; D is possibly TRBD1 or TRBD2 (5 bases each). In germline, CDR1 is KGHDR, CDR2 SFDVKD. The CDR3 totals 14 residues. Trimming cost V 8 bases and J 6 bases, with 19 bases left between them. In DNA form, the CDR3 reads TGTGCCACCACACCGGGACCCCGGGCCTCCGAGCAGTACTTC. Protein: CATTPGPRASEQYF.

The chain uses TRBV27 and TRBJ1-1; 7 bases line up with TRBD1. Trimming removed 5 bases from V and 7 bases from J; junction bases left unmatched: 10. The CDR3 length is 14 residues. Germline-derived CDR1 and CDR2 are MNHEY and SMNVEV (reference sequence). CDR3 sequence reads: CASSNGTANYEAFF. The CDR3 coding sequence is TGTGCCAGCAGTAACGGGACAGCGAATTATGAAGCTTTCTTT.

The rearrangement links TRBV5-1 to TRBJ2-2; TRBD2 agrees at 11 bases. With V trimmed by 4 bases and J by 4 bases, 6 bases remained unmatched. The CDR3 loop spans 16 amino acids. Per germline, CDR1 SGHRS and CDR2 YFSETQ. The CDR3 sequence: CASSPIAGGLTGELFF. The CDR3 nucleotides are TGCGCCAGCAGCCCGATAGCGGGGGGGCTCACCGGGGAGCTGTTTTTT.